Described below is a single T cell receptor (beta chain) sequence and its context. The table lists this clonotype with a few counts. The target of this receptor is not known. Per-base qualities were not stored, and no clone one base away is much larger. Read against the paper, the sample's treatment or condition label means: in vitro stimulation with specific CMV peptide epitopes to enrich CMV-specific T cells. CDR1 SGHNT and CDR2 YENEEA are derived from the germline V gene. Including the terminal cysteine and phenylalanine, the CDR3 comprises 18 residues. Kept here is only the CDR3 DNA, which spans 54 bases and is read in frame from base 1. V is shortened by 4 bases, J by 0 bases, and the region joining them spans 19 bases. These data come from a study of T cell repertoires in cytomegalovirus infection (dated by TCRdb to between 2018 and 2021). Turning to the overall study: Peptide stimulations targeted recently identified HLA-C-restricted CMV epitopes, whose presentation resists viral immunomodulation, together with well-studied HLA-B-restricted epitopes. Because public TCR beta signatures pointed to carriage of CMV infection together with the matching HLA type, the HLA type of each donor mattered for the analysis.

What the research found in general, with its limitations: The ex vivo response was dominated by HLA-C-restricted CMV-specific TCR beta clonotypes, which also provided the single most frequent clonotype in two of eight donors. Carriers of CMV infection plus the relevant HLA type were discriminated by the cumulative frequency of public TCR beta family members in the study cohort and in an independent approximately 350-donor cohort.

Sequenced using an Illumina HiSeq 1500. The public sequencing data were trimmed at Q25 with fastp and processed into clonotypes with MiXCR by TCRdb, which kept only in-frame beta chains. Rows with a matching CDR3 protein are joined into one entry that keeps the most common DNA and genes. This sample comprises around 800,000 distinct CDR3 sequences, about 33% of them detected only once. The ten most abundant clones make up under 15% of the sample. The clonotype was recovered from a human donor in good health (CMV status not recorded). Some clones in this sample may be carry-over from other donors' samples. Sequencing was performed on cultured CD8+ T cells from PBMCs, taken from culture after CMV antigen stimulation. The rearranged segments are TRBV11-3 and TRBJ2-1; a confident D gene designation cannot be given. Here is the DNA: TGTGCCAGCAGCTCGACGTCGGACGGACGGGCCTCCTACAATGAGCAGTTCTTC. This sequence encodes CASSSTSDGRASYNEQFF.